The T cell receptor (beta chain) under discussion was sequenced for a study of cytomegalovirus exposure and HLA in healthy donors. Study-wide results and limits: As was reported, the classifier diagnosed cytomegalovirus status with high specificity and sensitivity. Cytomegalovirus-associated TCR beta chains were listed, numbering around 150.

V shed 4 bases, J shed 6 bases, and the junction held 7 bases outside the gene matches. Germline V gene data show CDR1 as SGHDN and CDR2 as FVKESK. There are 15 residues in the CDR3. This table comes from immunoSEQ multiplex PCR, and its TCRdb copy is limited to in-frame clones, with some not included. The top ten hold 5.5% to 7.5% of the sample, which has 55,000 to 65,000 clones, roughly 95% seen once. With regard to this clone: Antigen: not known.

Source material: PBMCs. The source is a woman between 18 and 29 years old in good health and CMV-seropositive. The chain joins TRBV14 to TRBJ2-5; 11 nucleotides match TRBD2. CDR3 in amino acids: CASSRTSGRRKTQYF. The CDR3 DNA reads as TGTGCCAGCAGCCGTACTAGCGGGAGACGTAAGACCCAGTACTTC.